This TCR beta chain was sequenced during a study of graft-versus-host responses after intestinal transplantation. Overall study context: All recipients were transplanted with multivisceral, liver-intestinal, or isolated intestinal grafts. Overall study results and limits: GvH clones occurred in recipient marrow; some first appeared in ileum or blood. Early post-transplant declines in HvG were associated with peak levels of circulating GvH clones.

The germline V gene has CDR1 SQVTM and CDR2 ANQGSEA. The CDR3 has 14 residues. V shed 6 bases, J shed 3 bases, and the junction held 10 bases outside the gene matches. Clones were read by immunoSEQ multiplex PCR, and TCRdb kept only the in-frame ones, dropping some. The sample carries tens of thousands of clones, roughly nine tenths recorded once. To note about this clone: Its cognate antigen is unknown.

The sequence came from a human donor who received an intestinal transplant. This chain connects TRBV29-1 to TRBJ1-1; 7 positions match TRBD1. The sequencing here drew on unstimulated CD8+ T cells sorted from spleen or lymph node cells, taken before intestinal transplant. CDR3 in DNA: TGCAGCGTAGCCCAGACAGGGCGGGACACTGAAGCTTTCTTT. Its protein product is CSVAQTGRDTEAFF.